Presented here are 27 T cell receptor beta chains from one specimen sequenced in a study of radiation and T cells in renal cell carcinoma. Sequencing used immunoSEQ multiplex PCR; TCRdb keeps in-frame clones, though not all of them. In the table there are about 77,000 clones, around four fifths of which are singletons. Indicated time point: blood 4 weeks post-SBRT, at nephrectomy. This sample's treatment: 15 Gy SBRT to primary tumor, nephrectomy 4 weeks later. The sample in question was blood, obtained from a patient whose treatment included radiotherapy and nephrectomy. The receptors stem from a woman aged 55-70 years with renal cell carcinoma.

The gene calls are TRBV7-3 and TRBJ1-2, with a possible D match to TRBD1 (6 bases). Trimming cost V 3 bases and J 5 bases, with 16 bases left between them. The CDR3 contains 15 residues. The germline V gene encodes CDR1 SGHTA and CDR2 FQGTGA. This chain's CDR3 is CASSLGAGEQYGYTF. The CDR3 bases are TGTGCCAGCAGCTTGGGGGCAGGGGAACAGTATGGCTACACCTTC.

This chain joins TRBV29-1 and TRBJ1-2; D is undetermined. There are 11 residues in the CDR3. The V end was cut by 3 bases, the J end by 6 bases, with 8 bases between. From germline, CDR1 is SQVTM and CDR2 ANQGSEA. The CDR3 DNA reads TGCAGCGTTGACCATGCACATGGCTACACCTTC. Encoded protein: CSVDHAHGYTF.

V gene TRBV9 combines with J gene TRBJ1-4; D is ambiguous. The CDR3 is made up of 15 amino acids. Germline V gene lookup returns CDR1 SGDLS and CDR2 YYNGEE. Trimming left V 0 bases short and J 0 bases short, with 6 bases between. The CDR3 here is CASSVGTATNEKLFF. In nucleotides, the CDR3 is TGTGCCAGCAGCGTAGGCACCGCAACTAATGAAAAACTGTTTTTT.

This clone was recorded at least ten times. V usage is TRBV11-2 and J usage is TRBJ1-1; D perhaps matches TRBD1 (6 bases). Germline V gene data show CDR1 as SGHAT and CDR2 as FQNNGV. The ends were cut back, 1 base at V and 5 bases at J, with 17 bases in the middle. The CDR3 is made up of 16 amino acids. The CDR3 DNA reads TGTGCCAGCAGCTTAGCACGAGGGGGTGAGGGGACTGAAGCTTTCTTT. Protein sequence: CASSLARGGEGTEAFF.

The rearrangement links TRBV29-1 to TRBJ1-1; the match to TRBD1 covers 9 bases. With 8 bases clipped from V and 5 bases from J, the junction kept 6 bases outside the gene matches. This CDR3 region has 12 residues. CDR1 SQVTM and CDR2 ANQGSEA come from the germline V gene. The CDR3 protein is CSRDRVGTEAFF. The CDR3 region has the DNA TGCAGCAGGGACAGGGTAGGGACTGAAGCTTTCTTT. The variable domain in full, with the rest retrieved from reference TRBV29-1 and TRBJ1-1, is SAVISQKPSRDICQRGTSLTIQCQVDSQVTMMFWYRQQPGQSLTLIATANQGSEATYESGFVIDKFPISRPNLTFSTLTVSNMSPEDSSIYLCSRDRVGTEAFFGQGTRLTVV.

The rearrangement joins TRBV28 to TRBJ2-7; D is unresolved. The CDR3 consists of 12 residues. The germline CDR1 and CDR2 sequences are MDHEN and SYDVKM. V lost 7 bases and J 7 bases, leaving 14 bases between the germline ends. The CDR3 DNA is TGTGCCAGCACCACCAACATCGGGGAGCAGTACTTC. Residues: CASTTNIGEQYF. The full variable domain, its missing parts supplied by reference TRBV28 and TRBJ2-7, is DVKVTQSSRYLVKRTGEKVFLECVQDMDHENMFWYRQDPGLGLRLIYFSYDVKMKEKGDIPEGYSVSREKKERFSLILESASTNQTSMYLCASTTNIGEQYFGPGTRLTVT.

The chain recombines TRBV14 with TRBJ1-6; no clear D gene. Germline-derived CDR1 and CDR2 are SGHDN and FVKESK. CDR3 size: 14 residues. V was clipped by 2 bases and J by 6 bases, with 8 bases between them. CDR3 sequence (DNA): TGTGCCAGCAGCCAACTGGTAGCTAATTCACCCCTCCACTTT. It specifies CASSQLVANSPLHF.

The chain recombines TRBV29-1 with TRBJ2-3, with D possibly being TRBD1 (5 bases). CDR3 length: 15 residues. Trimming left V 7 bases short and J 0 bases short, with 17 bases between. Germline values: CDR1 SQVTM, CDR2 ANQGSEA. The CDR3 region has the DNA TGCAGCGCGGTTGGGGCGCGGACAAGCACAGATACGCAGTATTTT. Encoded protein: CSAVGARTSTDTQYF.

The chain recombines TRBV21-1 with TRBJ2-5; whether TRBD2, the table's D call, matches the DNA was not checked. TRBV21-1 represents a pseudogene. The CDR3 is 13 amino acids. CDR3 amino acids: CASLPGAGETQYF. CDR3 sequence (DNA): TGTGCCAGCCTACCCGGCGCGGGGGAGACCCAGTACTTC.

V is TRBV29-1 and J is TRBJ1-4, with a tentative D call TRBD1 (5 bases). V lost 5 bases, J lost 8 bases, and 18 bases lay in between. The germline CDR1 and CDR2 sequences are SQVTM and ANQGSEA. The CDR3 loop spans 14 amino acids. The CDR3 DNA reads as TGCAGCGTTCTATACGCAGGGAGGGAAGAAAAACTGTTTTTT. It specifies CSVLYAGREEKLFF.

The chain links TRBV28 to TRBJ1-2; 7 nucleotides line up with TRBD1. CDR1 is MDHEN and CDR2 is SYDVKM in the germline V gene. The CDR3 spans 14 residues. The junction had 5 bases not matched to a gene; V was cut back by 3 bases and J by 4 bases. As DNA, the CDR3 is TGTGCCAGCAGTTTGGGACAGATGATCTATGGCTACACCTTC. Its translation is CASSLGQMIYGYTF.

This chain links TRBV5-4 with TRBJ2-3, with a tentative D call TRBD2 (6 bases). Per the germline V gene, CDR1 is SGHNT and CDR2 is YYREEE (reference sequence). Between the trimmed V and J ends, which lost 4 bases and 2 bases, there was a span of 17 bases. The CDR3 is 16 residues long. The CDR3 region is CASSHGGERLTDTQYF. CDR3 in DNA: TGTGCCAGCAGCCACGGCGGGGAGCGTCTCACAGATACGCAGTATTTT.

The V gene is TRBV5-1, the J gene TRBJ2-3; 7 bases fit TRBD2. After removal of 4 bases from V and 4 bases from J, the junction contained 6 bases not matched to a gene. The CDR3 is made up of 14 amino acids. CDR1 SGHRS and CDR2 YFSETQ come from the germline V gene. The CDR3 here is CASSLGRGADTQYF. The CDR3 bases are TGCGCCAGCAGCCTAGGGAGGGGAGCAGATACGCAGTATTTT.

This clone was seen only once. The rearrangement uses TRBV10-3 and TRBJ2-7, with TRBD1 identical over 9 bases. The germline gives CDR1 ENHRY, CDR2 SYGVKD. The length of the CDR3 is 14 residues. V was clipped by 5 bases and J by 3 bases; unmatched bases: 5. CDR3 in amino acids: CAISQQGAGYEQYF. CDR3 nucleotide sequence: TGTGCCATCAGTCAACAGGGGGCAGGCTACGAGCAGTACTTC.

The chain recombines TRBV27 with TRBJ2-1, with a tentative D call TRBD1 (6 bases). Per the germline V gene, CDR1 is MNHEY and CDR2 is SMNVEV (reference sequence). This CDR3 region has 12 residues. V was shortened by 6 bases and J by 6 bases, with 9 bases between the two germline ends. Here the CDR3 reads CASSTGPNEQFF. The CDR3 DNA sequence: TGTGCCAGCAGCACAGGGCCCAATGAGCAGTTCTTC.

CDR3 loop: CASHMIAAPTGELFF. DNA of the CDR3: TGTGCCAGCCACATGATTGCGGCTCCCACCGGGGAGCTGTTTTTT. This chain connects TRBV28 to TRBJ2-2; D ambiguous. Trimming left V 8 bases short and J 4 bases short, with 17 bases between. Germline V gene sequence: CDR1 MDHEN, CDR2 SYDVKM. The CDR3 covers 15 residues.

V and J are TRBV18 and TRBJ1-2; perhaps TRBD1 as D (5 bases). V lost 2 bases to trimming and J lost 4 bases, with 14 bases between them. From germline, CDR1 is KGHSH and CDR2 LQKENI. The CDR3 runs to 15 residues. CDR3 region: CASSPGAGQGYGYTF. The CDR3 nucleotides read TGTGCCAGCTCACCAGGGGCAGGGCAAGGCTATGGCTACACCTTC.

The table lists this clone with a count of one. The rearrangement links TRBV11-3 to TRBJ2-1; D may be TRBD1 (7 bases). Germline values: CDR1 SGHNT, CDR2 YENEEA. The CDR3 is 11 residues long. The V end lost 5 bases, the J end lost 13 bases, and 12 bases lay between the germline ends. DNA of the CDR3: TGTGCCAGCAGCGCGGGACAGAGACAGTTCTTC. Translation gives CASSAGQRQFF.

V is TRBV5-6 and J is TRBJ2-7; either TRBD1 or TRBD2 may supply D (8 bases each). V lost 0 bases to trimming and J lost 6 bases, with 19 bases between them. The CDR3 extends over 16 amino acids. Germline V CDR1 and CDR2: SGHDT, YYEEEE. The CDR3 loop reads CASSLAGGAGTGEQYF. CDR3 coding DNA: TGTGCCAGCAGCTTGGCCGGGGGGGCAGGGACAGGCGAGCAGTACTTC.

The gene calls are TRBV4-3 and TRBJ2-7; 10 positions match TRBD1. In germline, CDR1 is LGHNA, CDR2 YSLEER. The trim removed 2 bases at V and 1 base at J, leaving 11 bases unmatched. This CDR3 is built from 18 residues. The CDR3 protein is CASSQNLMGGQGSYEQYF. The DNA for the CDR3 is TGCGCCAGCAGCCAAAACCTCATGGGGGGACAGGGGTCCTACGAGCAGTACTTC.

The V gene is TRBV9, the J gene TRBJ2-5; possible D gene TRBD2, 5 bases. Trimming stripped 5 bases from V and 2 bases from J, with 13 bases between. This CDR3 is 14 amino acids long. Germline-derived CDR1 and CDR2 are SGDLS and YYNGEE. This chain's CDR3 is CASSAAGYQETQYF. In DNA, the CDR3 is TGTGCCAGCAGTGCCGCGGGTTATCAAGAGACCCAGTACTTC.

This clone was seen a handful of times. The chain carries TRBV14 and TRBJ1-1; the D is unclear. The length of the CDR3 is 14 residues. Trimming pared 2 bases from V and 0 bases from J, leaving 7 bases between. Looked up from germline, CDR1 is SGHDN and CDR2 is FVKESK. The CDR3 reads CASSQYRLNTEAFF. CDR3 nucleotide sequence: TGTGCCAGCAGCCAATATCGTTTGAACACTGAAGCTTTCTTT.

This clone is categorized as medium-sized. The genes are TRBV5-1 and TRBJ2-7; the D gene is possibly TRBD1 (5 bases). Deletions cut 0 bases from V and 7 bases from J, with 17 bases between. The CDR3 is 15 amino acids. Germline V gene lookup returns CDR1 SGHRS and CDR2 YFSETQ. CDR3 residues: CASSLGGQSSREQYF. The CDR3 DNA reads TGCGCCAGCAGCTTGGGTGGACAAAGTTCCCGGGAGCAGTACTTC.

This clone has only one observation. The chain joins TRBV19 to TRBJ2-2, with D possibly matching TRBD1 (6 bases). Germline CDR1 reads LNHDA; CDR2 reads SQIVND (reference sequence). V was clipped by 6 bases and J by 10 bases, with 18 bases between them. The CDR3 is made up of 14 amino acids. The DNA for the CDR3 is TGTGCCAGTAGCCAAACAGGGTTCGCCCCGGAGCTGTTTTTT. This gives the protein CASSQTGFAPELFF.

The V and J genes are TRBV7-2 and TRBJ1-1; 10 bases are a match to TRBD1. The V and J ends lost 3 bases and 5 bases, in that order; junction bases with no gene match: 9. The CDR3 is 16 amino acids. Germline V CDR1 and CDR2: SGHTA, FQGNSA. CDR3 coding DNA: TGTGCCAGCAGCTTCTCCGGGACAGGGGCCGGGACTGAAGCTTTCTTT. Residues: CASSFSGTGAGTEAFF. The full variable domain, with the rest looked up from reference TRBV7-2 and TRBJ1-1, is GAGVSQSPSNKVTEKGKDVELRCDPISGHTALYWYRQSLGQGLEFLIYFQGNSAPDKSGLPSDRFSAERTGGSVSTLTIQRTQQEDSAVYLCASSFSGTGAGTEAFFGQGTRLTVV.

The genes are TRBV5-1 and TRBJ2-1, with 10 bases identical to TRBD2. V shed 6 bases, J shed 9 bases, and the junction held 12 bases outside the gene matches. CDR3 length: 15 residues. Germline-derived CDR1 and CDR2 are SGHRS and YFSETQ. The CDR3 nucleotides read TGCGCCAGCACCCCTACAGCGGGGGGGCCTCGTGAGCAGTTCTTC. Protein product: CASTPTAGGPREQFF. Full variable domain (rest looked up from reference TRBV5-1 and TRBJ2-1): KAGVTQTPRYLIKTRGQQVTLSCSPISGHRSVSWYQQTPGQGLQFLFEYFSETQRNKGNFPGRFSGRQFSNSRSEMNVSTLELGDSALYLCASTPTAGGPREQFFGPGTRLTVL.

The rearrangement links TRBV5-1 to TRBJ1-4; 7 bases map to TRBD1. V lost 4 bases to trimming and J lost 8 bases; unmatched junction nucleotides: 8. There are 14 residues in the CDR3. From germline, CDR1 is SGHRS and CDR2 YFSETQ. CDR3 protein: CASSVTGEEEKLFF. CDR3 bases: TGCGCCAGCAGCGTAACAGGGGAGGAAGAAAAACTGTTTTTT.